These 21 T cell receptor beta chains originate from one sample sequenced in a study of identical twins' blood T cells. Using its own MiXCR run on the 5' RACE reads, TCRdb lists one record per CDR3 protein. This table has fewer than 450,000 distinct CDR3 sequences, about 28% appearing once. Sequencing was performed on PBMCs. The source of these receptors is a woman aged 18 to 49 in good health.

This chain uses TRBV9 with TRBJ2-3; D uncertain. Between the trimmed V and J ends, which lost 0 bases and 2 bases, there was a span of 4 bases. In germline, CDR1 is SGDLS, CDR2 YYNGEE. The CDR3 spans 13 residues. CDR3 DNA: TGTGCCAGCAGCGTAGGCTACACAGATACGCAGTATTTT. Protein: CASSVGYTDTQYF.

This chain links TRBV20-1 with TRBJ2-7; the D gene could be TRBD1 or TRBD2 (5 bases each). CDR1 is DFQATT, CDR2 SNEGSKA, per germline (reference sequence). The V gene lost 0 bases and the J gene lost 0 bases, with 12 bases spanning the gap. CDR3 size: 15 residues. DNA for the CDR3: TGCAGTGCTAGAGATCTGGGGGAAAGCTCCTACGAGCAGTACTTC. Protein sequence: CSARDLGESSYEQYF.

This clonotype came up many times. The chain employs TRBV20-1 and TRBJ1-1, with D tentatively TRBD1 (5 bases). The CDR3 contains 16 residues. V was trimmed by 0 bases and J by 0 bases, leaving 14 bases between them. Germline loops: CDR1 DFQATT, CDR2 SNEGSKA (reference sequence). The CDR3 region has the DNA TGCAGTGCTAGAGATGGGGCGGAGACAATGAACACTGAAGCTTTCTTT. Translated, it gives CSARDGAETMNTEAFF.

This clonotype was counted a few times. This rearrangement joins TRBV27 to TRBJ1-1; possibly TRBD1 for D (5 bases). With 8 bases removed from V and 1 base from J, the gap between germline ends came to 14 bases. The germline CDR1 and CDR2 sequences are MNHEY and SMNVEV (reference sequence). This CDR3 is 14 amino acids long. The CDR3 reads CASREGSGNTEAFF. The CDR3 coding sequence is TGTGCCAGCCGCGAGGGGTCGGGGAACACTGAAGCTTTCTTT.

Remarks on this clonotype: The junction departs from the called germline gene at one end, perhaps through a read error. V gene TRBV5-1 combines with J gene TRBJ1-2; D unclear. Germline values: CDR1 SGHRS, CDR2 YFSETQ. This CDR3 spans 13 amino acids. CDR3 region: CVSSLDGTMGYTF. DNA of the CDR3: TGCGTCAGCAGCTTGGACGGAACTATGGGCTACACCTTC. Full variable domain (remainder filled in from reference TRBV5-1 and TRBJ1-2): KAGVTQTPRYLIKTRGQQVTLSCSPISGHRSVSWYQQTPGQGLQFLFEYFSETQRNKGNFPGRFSGRQFSNSRSEMNVSTLELGDSALYLCVSSLDGTMGYTFGSGTRLTVV.

The chain is built from TRBV5-4 and TRBJ2-3, with D perhaps matching TRBD1 (6 bases). Per germline, CDR1 SGHNT and CDR2 YYREEE (reference sequence). CDR3 size: 16 residues. The ends were cut back, 4 bases at V and 0 bases at J, with 15 bases in the middle. CDR3 in amino acids: CASSRGGQISTDTQYF. In DNA, the CDR3 is TGTGCCAGCAGCAGGGGCGGACAGATAAGCACAGATACGCAGTATTTT. The variable domain in full, completed from reference TRBV5-4 and TRBJ2-3, reads ETGVTQSPTHLIKTRGQQVTLRCSSQSGHNTVSWYQQALGQGPQFIFQYYREEENGRGNFPPRFSGLQFPNYSSELNVNALELDDSALYLCASSRGGQISTDTQYFGPGTRLTVL.

As DNA, the CDR3 is TGTGCCTGGAGTAGGACATTTGTTTCTGGCTACACCTTC. Amino acid sequence: CAWSRTFVSGYTF. J is TRBJ1-2 and V is TRBV30; possible D gene TRBD1, 5 bases. This CDR3 is 13 amino acids long. Germline V gene lookup returns CDR1 GTSNPN and CDR2 SVGIG (reference sequence). V lost 2 bases to trimming and J lost 7 bases, with 14 bases between them.

The V gene is TRBV29-1, the J gene TRBJ1-2; the match to TRBD1 covers 7 bases. CDR1 and CDR2 (germline): SQVTM, ANQGSEA. This CDR3 has 16 residues. J lost 0 bases, V lost 3 bases, and 10 bases had no gene match. The CDR3 DNA follows: TGCAGCGTTGACTGGACAGGCGACCCCACTAACTATGGCTACACCTTC. This sequence encodes CSVDWTGDPTNYGYTF.

Worth noting for this clonotype: A read error may produce the germline difference seen at one junction end. The chain is built from TRBV29-1 and TRBJ1-1; a weak D match, TRBD1 (5 bases). CDR1 and CDR2 (germline): SQVTM, ANQGSEA. There are 13 residues in the CDR3. The CDR3 reads CSGTRTTNTVAFF. The CDR3 DNA reads as TGCAGCGGGACCAGGACAACGAACACTGTAGCTTTCTTT.

This sequence joins TRBV30 and TRBJ2-1; TRBD2 matches 9 bases. The trim removed 4 bases at V and 4 bases at J, leaving 8 bases unmatched. Germline lookup yields CDR1 GTSNPN and CDR2 SVGIG (reference sequence). This CDR3 is 15 amino acids long. The CDR3 here is CAWTITSGQYNEQFF. The CDR3 coding sequence is TGTGCCTGGACCATCACTAGCGGGCAATACAATGAGCAGTTCTTC.

The rearrangement links TRBV29-1 to TRBJ2-1; 7 nucleotides line up with TRBD2. Per the germline V gene, CDR1 is SQVTM and CDR2 is ANQGSEA. After removal of 4 bases from V and 2 bases from J, the junction contained 5 bases not matched to a gene. This CDR3 region has 14 residues. The CDR3 DNA follows: TGCAGCGTTGTCCGGGGGGTACCCTACAATGAGCAGTTCTTC. It yields the protein CSVVRGVPYNEQFF.

The chain combines TRBV3-1 with TRBJ2-1; 12 nucleotides match TRBD2. The CDR3 consists of 14 residues. V was clipped by 8 bases and J by 9 bases; unmatched bases: 8. Per the germline V gene, CDR1 is LGHDT and CDR2 is YNNKEL (reference sequence). The CDR3 region is CASSSSGRAGEQFF. CDR3 DNA sequence: TGTGCCAGCTCGTCTAGCGGGAGGGCCGGTGAGCAGTTCTTC.

The rearrangement uses TRBV7-8 and TRBJ1-4, with no clear D. CDR3 length: 15 amino acids. V lost 4 bases to trimming and J lost 3 bases, with 12 bases between them. Per germline, CDR1 SGHVS and CDR2 FQNEAQ. Here the CDR3 reads CASSSPGEPNEKLFF. For the CDR3, the DNA is TGTGCCAGCAGCTCTCCTGGGGAGCCTAATGAAAAACTGTTTTTT.

The chain is built from TRBV12-3 or TRBV12-4 and TRBJ2-7; the D gene is possibly TRBD2 (5 bases). The CDR3 is 12 amino acids. V lost 5 bases to trimming and J lost 7 bases, with 12 bases between them. The CDR3 spells CASSPGFREQYF. DNA for the CDR3: TGTGCCAGCAGTCCGGGATTTCGGGAGCAGTACTTC.

This clonotype appeared a few times. The V call is TRBV6-6, the J call TRBJ1-2; D gene unclear. Germline CDR1 and CDR2: MNHNY and SVGAGI (reference sequence). The V end was cut by 0 bases, the J end by 6 bases, with 14 bases between. The CDR3 is 15 amino acids. The CDR3 DNA follows: TGTGCCAGCAGTTACTCGGAATTGTTAGGGAATGGCTACACCTTC. Translated: CASSYSELLGNGYTF.

The chain is built from TRBV7-6 and TRBJ2-1, with 9 bases lining up with TRBD2. Germline V gene lookup returns CDR1 SGHVS and CDR2 FNYEAQ. V shed 5 bases, J shed 0 bases, and the junction held 2 bases outside the gene matches. This CDR3 is built from 15 residues. CDR3 in DNA: TGTGCCAGCAGCCGGACTAGCGACTCCTACAATGAGCAGTTCTTC. Its translation is CASSRTSDSYNEQFF. Drawing the rest from reference TRBV7-6 and TRBJ2-1, the complete variable domain is GAGVSQSPRYKVTKRGQDVALRCDPISGHVSLYWYRQALGQGPEFLTYFNYEAQQDKSGLPNDRFSAERPEGSISTLTIQRTEQRDSAMYRCASSRTSDSYNEQFFGPGTRLTVL.

This clonotype showed up just a few times. The chain joins TRBV5-1 to TRBJ2-1, with D possibly matching TRBD2 (5 bases). Trimming cost V 4 bases and J 7 bases, with 18 bases left between them. The CDR3 loop spans 15 amino acids. Germline V gives CDR1 SGHRS, CDR2 YFSETQ. Here the CDR3 reads CASSGELKHGNEQFF. The CDR3 DNA sequence: TGCGCCAGCAGCGGGGAGCTCAAACACGGAAATGAGCAGTTCTTC.

The chain employs TRBV27 and TRBJ1-2; 7 nucleotides align to TRBD1. The J segment lost 3 bases and the V segment lost 5 bases, leaving 9 bases of the junction unmatched. This CDR3 has 15 residues. Germline loops: CDR1 MNHEY, CDR2 SMNVEV (reference sequence). The CDR3 bases are TGTGCCAGCAGTCCCGCGGACAGGATTTACTATGGCTACACCTTC. Translation gives CASSPADRIYYGYTF.

The chain joins TRBV12-5 to TRBJ1-2; TRBD1 is a possible D gene (6 bases). Trimming removed 7 bases from V and 4 bases from J, with 16 bases in between. CDR3 size: 14 residues. Germline CDR1 is LGHNT and CDR2 is FRNRAP. In DNA, the CDR3 is TGTGCTAGTGCAACCCTTACAGGGATCTATGGCTACACCTTC. This translates into CASATLTGIYGYTF.

Turning to this clonotype: The junction does not match germline at one end; this may be a read error. The CDR3 sequence is CSTRRLGEQFF. For the CDR3, the DNA is TGCAGTACTAGACGACTTGGCGAGCAGTTCTTC. The rearrangement uses TRBV20-1 and TRBJ2-1; tentatively, D is TRBD2 (5 bases). The CDR3 has 11 residues. The germline V gene has CDR1 DFQATT and CDR2 SNEGSKA (reference sequence).

The table lists this clonotype with a few counts. The chain is built from TRBV12-3 or TRBV12-4 and TRBJ2-1; tentatively, D is TRBD1 (6 bases). This CDR3 is built from 14 residues. V was pared by 5 bases and J by 5 bases, with 13 bases between. The CDR3: CASSVDRRHNEQFF. The CDR3 DNA is TGTGCCAGCAGTGTGGACAGACGGCACAATGAGCAGTTCTTC.